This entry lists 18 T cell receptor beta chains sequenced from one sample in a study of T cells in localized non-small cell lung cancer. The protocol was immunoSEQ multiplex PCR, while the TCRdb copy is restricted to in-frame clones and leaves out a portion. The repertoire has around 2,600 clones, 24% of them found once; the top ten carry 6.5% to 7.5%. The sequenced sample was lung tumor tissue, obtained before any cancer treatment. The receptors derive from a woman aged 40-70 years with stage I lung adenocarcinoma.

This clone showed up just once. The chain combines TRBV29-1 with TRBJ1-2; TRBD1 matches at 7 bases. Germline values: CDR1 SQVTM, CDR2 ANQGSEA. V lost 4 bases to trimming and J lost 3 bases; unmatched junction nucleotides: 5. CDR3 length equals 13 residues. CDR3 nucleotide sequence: TGCAGCGTTGTAAGGGGGCATGACTATGGCTACACCTTC. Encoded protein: CSVVRGHDYGYTF. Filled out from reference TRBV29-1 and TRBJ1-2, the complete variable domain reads SAVISQKPSRDICQRGTSLTIQCQVDSQVTMMFWYRQQPGQSLTLIATANQGSEATYESGFVIDKFPISRPNLTFSTLTVSNMSPEDSSIYLCSVVRGHDYGYTFGSGTRLTVV.

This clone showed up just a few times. The CDR3 here is CASSLVGKSSGNTIYF. The CDR3 nucleotides read TGTGCCAGCAGCTTAGTTGGGAAAAGCTCTGGAAACACCATATATTTT. V gene TRBV11-3 combines with J gene TRBJ1-3; unclear D gene. V lost 1 base to trimming and J lost 0 bases, with 10 bases between them. In germline, CDR1 is SGHNT, CDR2 YENEEA. The CDR3 totals 16 residues.

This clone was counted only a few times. This CDR3 reads CASSASGTNYNEQFF. DNA for the CDR3: TGTGCCAGCAGCGCCAGCGGGACAAACTACAATGAGCAGTTCTTC. The chain has TRBV9 and TRBJ2-1; TRBD2 might be the D (7 bases). The CDR3 runs 15 residues. Trimming removed 3 bases from V and 3 bases from J, with 13 bases in between. CDR1 and CDR2 (germline): SGDLS, YYNGEE.

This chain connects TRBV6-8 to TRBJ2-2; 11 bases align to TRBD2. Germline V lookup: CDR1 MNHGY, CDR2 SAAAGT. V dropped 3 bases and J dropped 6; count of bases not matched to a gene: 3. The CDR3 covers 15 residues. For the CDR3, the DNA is TGTGCCAGCAGTTATTCTAGCGGGAGGCCCGGGGAGCTGTTTTTT. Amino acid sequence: CASSYSSGRPGELFF.

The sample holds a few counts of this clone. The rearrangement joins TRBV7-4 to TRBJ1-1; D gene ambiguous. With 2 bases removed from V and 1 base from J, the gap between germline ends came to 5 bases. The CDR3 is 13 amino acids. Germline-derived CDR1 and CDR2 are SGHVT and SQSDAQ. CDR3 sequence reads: CASSLKENTEAFF. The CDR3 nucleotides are TGTGCCAGCAGCTTAAAGGAGAACACTGAAGCTTTCTTT.

The CDR3, as DNA: TGCGCCAGCAGCTTGGACGGCCCTGTGAACACTGAAGCTTTCTTT. It translates to CASSLDGPVNTEAFF. This sequence joins TRBV5-1 and TRBJ1-1, with D uncertain. Trimming left V 0 bases short and J 0 bases short, with 9 bases between. This CDR3 is built from 15 residues. CDR1 and CDR2 (germline): SGHRS, YFSETQ.

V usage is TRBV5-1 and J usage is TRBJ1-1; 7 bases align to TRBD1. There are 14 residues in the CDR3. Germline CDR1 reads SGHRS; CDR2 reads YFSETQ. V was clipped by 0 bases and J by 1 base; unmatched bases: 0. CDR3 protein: CASSLGTGNTEAFF. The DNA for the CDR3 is TGCGCCAGCAGCTTGGGGACAGGGAACACTGAAGCTTTCTTT.

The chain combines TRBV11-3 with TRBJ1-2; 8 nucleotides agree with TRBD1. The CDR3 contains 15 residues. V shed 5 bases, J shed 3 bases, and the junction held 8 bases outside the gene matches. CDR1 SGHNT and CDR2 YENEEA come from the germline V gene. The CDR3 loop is CASSEGQAGDYGYTF. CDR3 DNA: TGTGCCAGCAGCGAGGGACAGGCGGGGGACTATGGCTACACCTTC.

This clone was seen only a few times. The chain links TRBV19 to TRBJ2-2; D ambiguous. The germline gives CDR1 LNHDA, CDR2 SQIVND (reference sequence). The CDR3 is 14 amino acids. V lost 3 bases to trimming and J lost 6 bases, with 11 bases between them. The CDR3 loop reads CASSILIQSGELFF. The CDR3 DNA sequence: TGTGCCAGTAGTATCCTAATACAGTCCGGGGAGCTGTTTTTT.

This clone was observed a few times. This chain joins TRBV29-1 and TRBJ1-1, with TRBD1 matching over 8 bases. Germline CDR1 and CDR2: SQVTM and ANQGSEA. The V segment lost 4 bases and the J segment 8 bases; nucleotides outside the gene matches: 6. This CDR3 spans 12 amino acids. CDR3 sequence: CSVVGQGYEAFF. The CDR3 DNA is TGCAGCGTTGTCGGACAGGGATACGAAGCTTTCTTT.

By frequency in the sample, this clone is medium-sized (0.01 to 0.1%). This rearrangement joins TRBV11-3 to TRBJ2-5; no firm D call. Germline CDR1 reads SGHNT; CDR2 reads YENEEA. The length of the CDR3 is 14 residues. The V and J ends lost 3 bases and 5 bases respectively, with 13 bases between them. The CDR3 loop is CASSLFPAEETQYF. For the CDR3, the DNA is TGTGCCAGCAGCTTGTTTCCCGCCGAGGAGACCCAGTACTTC. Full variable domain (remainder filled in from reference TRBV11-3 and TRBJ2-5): EAGVVQSPRYKIIEKKQPVAFWCNPISGHNTLYWYLQNLGQGPELLIRYENEEAVDDSQLPKDRFSAERLKGVDSTLKIQPAELGDSAVYLCASSLFPAEETQYFGPGTRLLVL.

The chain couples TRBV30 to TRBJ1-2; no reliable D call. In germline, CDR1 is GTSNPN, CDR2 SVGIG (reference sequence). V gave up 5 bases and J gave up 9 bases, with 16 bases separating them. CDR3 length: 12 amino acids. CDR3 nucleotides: TGTGCCTGGCAGGCCGACCCCTGGCGCTACACCTTC. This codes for CAWQADPWRYTF.

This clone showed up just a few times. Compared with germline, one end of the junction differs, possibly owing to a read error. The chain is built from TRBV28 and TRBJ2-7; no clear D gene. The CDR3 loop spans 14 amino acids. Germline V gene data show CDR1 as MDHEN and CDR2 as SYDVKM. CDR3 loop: CASSLLGVTYEQYF. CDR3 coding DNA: TGTGCCAGCAGCTTATTAGGCGTAACCTACGAGCAGTACTTC.

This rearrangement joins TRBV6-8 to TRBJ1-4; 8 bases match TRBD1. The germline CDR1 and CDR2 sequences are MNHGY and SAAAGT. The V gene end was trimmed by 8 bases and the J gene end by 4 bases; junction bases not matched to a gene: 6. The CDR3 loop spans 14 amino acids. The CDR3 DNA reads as TGTGCCAGCTGTAGGACAGGGAGTAATGAAAAACTGTTTTTT. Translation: CASCRTGSNEKLFF.

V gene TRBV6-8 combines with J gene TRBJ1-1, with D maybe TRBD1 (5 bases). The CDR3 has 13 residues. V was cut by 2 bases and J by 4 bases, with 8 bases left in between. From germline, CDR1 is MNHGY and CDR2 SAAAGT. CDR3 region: CASSYAGSTEAFF. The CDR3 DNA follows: TGTGCCAGCAGTTACGCAGGGAGCACTGAAGCTTTCTTT.

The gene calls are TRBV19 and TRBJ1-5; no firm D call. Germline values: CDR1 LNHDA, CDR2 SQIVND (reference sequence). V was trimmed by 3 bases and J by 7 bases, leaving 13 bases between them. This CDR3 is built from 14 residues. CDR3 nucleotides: TGTGCCAGTAGTATTGAGTCTCCCGCCCAGCCCCAGCATTTT. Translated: CASSIESPAQPQHF.

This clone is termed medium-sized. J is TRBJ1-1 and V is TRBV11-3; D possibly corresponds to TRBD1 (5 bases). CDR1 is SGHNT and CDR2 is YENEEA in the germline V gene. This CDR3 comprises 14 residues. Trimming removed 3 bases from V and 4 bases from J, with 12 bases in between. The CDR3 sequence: CASSFGAGITEAFF. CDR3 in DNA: TGTGCCAGCAGCTTCGGGGCTGGGATCACTGAAGCTTTCTTT.

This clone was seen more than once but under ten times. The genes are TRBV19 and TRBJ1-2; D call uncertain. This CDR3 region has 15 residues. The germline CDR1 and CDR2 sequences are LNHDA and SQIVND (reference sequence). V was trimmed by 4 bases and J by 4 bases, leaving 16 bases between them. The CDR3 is CASSKSSVKTYGYTF. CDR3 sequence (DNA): TGTGCCAGTAGTAAAAGCAGCGTGAAGACCTATGGCTACACCTTC.